Following are 25 T cell receptor beta chains from one sample sequenced in a study of shared clonotypes between healthy human individuals. Assay used: immunoSEQ multiplex PCR; TCRdb lists only in-frame clones, some missing. The table shows 1,400,000 or so clones, with around 98.5% occurring only once. Sequencing used naive CD4+ T cells sorted from blood. Stated subset: CD45RA+ positively selected. The receptors were sampled from a man under 40 in good health.

The chain links TRBV28 to TRBJ1-1; D gene ambiguous. From germline, CDR1 is MDHEN and CDR2 SYDVKM. The CDR3 runs to 14 residues. The V and J ends lost 6 bases and 2 bases respectively, with 13 bases between them. The CDR3 sequence: CASRPRRANTEAFF. As DNA, the CDR3 is TGTGCCAGCAGGCCCCGCCGGGCCAACACTGAAGCTTTCTTT.

As concerns this clone: The same CDR3 is also encoded by other DNA sequences in this sample. The chain links TRBV7-9 to TRBJ2-5; D is undetermined. The germline V gene encodes CDR1 SEHNR and CDR2 FQNEAQ (reference sequence). Trimming removed 1 base at V and 2 bases at J, with 11 bases between. The CDR3 totals 15 residues. The CDR3 DNA sequence: TGTGCCAGCAGCTTAGAGCTTGCGGTACAAGAGACCCAGTACTTC. Translating it yields CASSLELAVQETQYF.

The chain carries TRBV5-1 and TRBJ2-7; 9 bases fit TRBD1. Unmatched junction bases numbered 11, after V lost 5 bases and J lost 5 bases. The CDR3 spans 15 residues. Germline V lookup: CDR1 SGHRS, CDR2 YFSETQ. CDR3 nucleotide sequence: TGCGCCAGCAGTAGCCTGAGGACAGGGGCGAACGAGCAGTACTTC. It is translated as CASSSLRTGANEQYF.

This rearrangement joins TRBV11-3 to TRBJ2-2, with TRBD1 as a possible D gene (5 bases). V dropped 5 bases and J dropped 7 bases, with 26 bases sitting between them. The V gene's germline CDR1 is SGHNT and CDR2 YENEEA. CDR3 size: 18 residues. This chain's CDR3 is CASSVRPPGPDMVGELFF. The CDR3, as DNA: TGTGCCAGCAGCGTCCGACCCCCAGGGCCCGATATGGTCGGGGAGCTGTTTTTT.

The chain employs TRBV7-9 and TRBJ2-4; D is perhaps TRBD2 (6 bases). The V gene lost 3 bases and the J gene lost 0 bases, with 18 bases spanning the gap. The CDR3 covers 18 residues. CDR1 SEHNR and CDR2 FQNEAQ come from the germline V gene (reference sequence). CDR3 coding DNA: TGTGCCAGCAGCTTTAGTGGGACTCATAATCTAGCCAAAAACATTCAGTACTTC. Translated: CASSFSGTHNLAKNIQYF.

The chain recombines TRBV5-1 with TRBJ2-7; 10 positions match TRBD1. Germline lookup yields CDR1 SGHRS and CDR2 YFSETQ. The CDR3 covers 16 residues. V shed 7 bases, J shed 3 bases, and the junction held 13 bases outside the gene matches. The CDR3 DNA reads as TGCGCCAGCGGAACCACGACAGGGGGCGGTGTCTACGAGCAGTACTTC. This sequence encodes CASGTTTGGGVYEQYF.

V gene TRBV28 combines with J gene TRBJ1-2; 8 bases align to TRBD1. CDR1 is MDHEN, CDR2 SYDVKM, per germline. The CDR3 loop spans 13 amino acids. With 5 bases clipped from V and 4 bases from J, the junction kept 3 bases outside the gene matches. The CDR3 DNA is TGTGCCAGCAGTGAGGGACAGGTCTATGGCTACACCTTC. This codes for CASSEGQVYGYTF.

The chain has TRBV7-2 and TRBJ2-1, with 13 bases identical to TRBD2. Per germline, CDR1 SGHTA and CDR2 FQGNSA. This CDR3 has 17 amino acids. V lost 1 base to trimming and J lost 4 bases; unmatched junction nucleotides: 4. The DNA for the CDR3 is TGTGCCAGCAGCTTAGGGGGGACTAGCGGGACGTACAATGAGCAGTTCTTC. Translated, it gives CASSLGGTSGTYNEQFF.

This rearrangement joins TRBV5-1 to TRBJ1-1; D might be TRBD1 (6 bases). V lost 1 base, J lost 9 bases, and 22 bases lay in between. The CDR3 covers 16 residues. Germline V gene lookup returns CDR1 SGHRS and CDR2 YFSETQ. The CDR3, as DNA: TGCGCCAGCAGCTTGTCGCCACCGGGGGACGGACAGAAAGCTTTCTTT. As protein: CASSLSPPGDGQKAFF.

This chain connects TRBV7-2 to TRBJ1-2; the D gene is possibly TRBD1 (6 bases). CDR3 length: 13 amino acids. Per the germline V gene, CDR1 is SGHTA and CDR2 is FQGNSA. Trimming took off 1 base at V and 6 bases at J, with 9 bases between the two ends. CDR3 residues: CASSLGRQDGYTF. CDR3 bases: TGTGCCAGCAGCTTAGGGCGACAGGATGGCTACACCTTC.

The chain carries TRBV6-1 and TRBJ1-1, with 7 nucleotides matching TRBD1. This CDR3 has 13 amino acids. Trimming cost V 5 bases and J 3 bases; bases outside gene matches: 3. Germline V gene sequence: CDR1 MNHNS, CDR2 SASEGT. This CDR3 is CASSLTGDTEAFF. CDR3 nucleotides: TGTGCCAGCAGTCTTACAGGGGACACTGAAGCTTTCTTT.

The rearrangement links TRBV2 to TRBJ1-2, with unresolved D. Germline CDR1 SNHLY, CDR2 FYNNEI. This CDR3 is 12 amino acids long. Trimming pared 10 bases from V and 2 bases from J, leaving 11 bases between. The CDR3 loop reads CATEVQNYGYTF. CDR3 in DNA: TGTGCCACAGAGGTACAGAACTATGGCTACACCTTC.

This clone has just one count. Other DNA sequences in the same sample also yield this CDR3. The rearrangement joins TRBV18 to TRBJ2-1; the match to TRBD1 covers 8 bases. Germline V gives CDR1 KGHSH, CDR2 LQKENI. Trimming removed 5 bases from V and 8 bases from J; junction bases left unmatched: 8. The CDR3 has 14 amino acids. The CDR3 reads CASSRDRGKDEQFF. The CDR3, as DNA: TGTGCCAGCTCAAGAGACAGGGGAAAGGATGAGCAGTTCTTC.

The chain couples TRBV7-2 to TRBJ2-1; 7 bases map to TRBD2. Germline lookup yields CDR1 SGHTA and CDR2 FQGNSA. The CDR3 is 14 residues long. After removal of 4 bases from V and 5 bases from J, the junction contained 5 bases not matched to a gene. CDR3 coding DNA: TGTGCCAGCAGCTCCGGACTAGGGGACAATGAGCAGTTCTTC. Amino acid sequence: CASSSGLGDNEQFF.

The CDR3 DNA follows: TGCGCCAGCAGCCAAGACCCCCCACTAGCGGGAGGAAGGTATGAGCAGTTCTTC. As protein: CASSQDPPLAGGRYEQFF. The V call is TRBV4-1, the J call TRBJ2-1; the match to TRBD2 covers 12 bases. From germline, CDR1 is MGHRA and CDR2 YSYEKL. This CDR3 has 18 residues. The V segment lost 0 bases and the J segment 8 bases; nucleotides outside the gene matches: 11.

The chain is built from TRBV5-1 and TRBJ2-7; 11 bases map to TRBD1. CDR1 is SGHRS, CDR2 YFSETQ, per germline. V was clipped by 4 bases and J by 3 bases; unmatched bases: 6. There are 15 residues in the CDR3. This CDR3 is CASSNSGTGGYEQYF. The DNA of the CDR3 is TGCGCCAGCAGCAACTCCGGGACAGGGGGCTACGAGCAGTACTTC.

The chain combines TRBV27 with TRBJ2-7; 10 bases agree with TRBD1. V gave up 6 bases and J gave up 5 bases; unmatched junction bases: 10. The V gene's germline CDR1 is MNHEY and CDR2 SMNVEV (reference sequence). The CDR3 contains 15 residues. The CDR3 DNA follows: TGTGCCAGCAGACTCCGGGACAGGGGAAGACACGAGCAGTACTTC. Its translation: CASRLRDRGRHEQYF.

V and J are TRBV10-3 and TRBJ2-7; unclear D gene. V was shortened by 3 bases and J by 0 bases, with 9 bases between the two germline ends. Per the germline V gene, CDR1 is ENHRY and CDR2 is SYGVKD. This CDR3 is built from 14 residues. CDR3 coding DNA: TGTGCCATCAGTGATGGCAGGAGCTCCTACGAGCAGTACTTC. Residues: CAISDGRSSYEQYF.

V gene TRBV5-1 combines with J gene TRBJ2-3; 15 bases are a match to TRBD2. CDR3 size: 17 residues. V gave up 3 bases and J gave up 2 bases; unmatched junction bases: 4. Germline V gene lookup returns CDR1 SGHRS and CDR2 YFSETQ. The CDR3 sequence: CASSSGLAGGTTDTQYF. CDR3 nucleotides: TGCGCCAGCAGCTCGGGACTAGCGGGAGGAACCACAGATACGCAGTATTTT. The full variable domain, completed using reference TRBV5-1 and TRBJ2-3, is KAGVTQTPRYLIKTRGQQVTLSCSPISGHRSVSWYQQTPGQGLQFLFEYFSETQRNKGNFPGRFSGRQFSNSRSEMNVSTLELGDSALYLCASSSGLAGGTTDTQYFGPGTRLTVL.

The chain uses TRBV10-1 and TRBJ2-5, with 10 bases that match TRBD2. CDR1 is WNHNN, CDR2 SYGVQD, per germline (reference sequence). The CDR3 sequence is 14 residues long. Losses at the gene ends were 8 bases for V and 3 bases for J; bases not matched to a gene: 6. In DNA, the CDR3 is TGCGCCAGCTCGAGCCTAGCGGGAGAAGAGACCCAGTACTTC. Its protein is CASSSLAGEETQYF.

The chain carries TRBV5-1 and TRBJ2-3; 11 bases agree with TRBD2. The CDR3 loop spans 15 amino acids. Germline CDR1 is SGHRS and CDR2 is YFSETQ. J was trimmed by 2 bases and V by 6 bases; bases with no gene match: 5. CDR3 nucleotides: TGCGCCAGCACCCGGACTAGCGGGTACACAGATACGCAGTATTTT. Translated: CASTRTSGYTDTQYF.

The V call is TRBV19, the J call TRBJ2-7, with 9 bases matching TRBD1. The CDR3 totals 13 residues. Trimming took 7 bases from V and 4 from J; bases not matched to a gene: 5. CDR1 LNHDA and CDR2 SQIVND come from the germline V gene (reference sequence). CDR3 amino acids: CASKGQGDYEQYF. The CDR3 DNA sequence: TGTGCCAGTAAGGGACAGGGCGATTACGAGCAGTACTTC.

The chain combines TRBV7-9 with TRBJ2-3; D remains unclear. The CDR3 has 16 residues. Trimming took off 6 bases at V and 0 bases at J, with 16 bases between the two ends. Germline V gives CDR1 SEHNR, CDR2 FQNEAQ (reference sequence). The CDR3 DNA reads TGTGCCAGCAGGAGAAGTCGAGCTCTCAGCACAGATACGCAGTATTTT. This encodes CASRRSRALSTDTQYF.

The CDR3 coding sequence is TGTGCCAGCAGCTTCAGGTGGGATTCCTATGGCTACACCTTC. Encoded protein: CASSFRWDSYGYTF. This chain uses TRBV5-6 with TRBJ1-2, with D unresolved. The CDR3 runs to 14 residues. Trimming took 2 bases from V and 4 from J, leaving 12 bases between them. The germline V gene has CDR1 SGHDT and CDR2 YYEEEE.

The gene calls are TRBV9 and TRBJ1-1; D is uncertain. V was clipped by 0 bases and J by 4 bases, with 16 bases between them. The CDR3 loop spans 16 amino acids. Germline lookup yields CDR1 SGDLS and CDR2 YYNGEE. The CDR3 here is CASSVEGRFGGTEAFF. CDR3 in DNA: TGTGCCAGCAGCGTAGAGGGAAGGTTTGGCGGCACTGAAGCTTTCTTT.